This entry lists 2 T cell receptor beta chains sequenced from one sample in a study of response to subunit inactivated influenza vaccine. Using its own MiXCR run on the RT-PCR reads, TCRdb lists one record per CDR3 protein. The repertoire holds a few hundred thousand distinct CDR3 sequences, over 20% seen once, with 10% in the top ten. Sequencing was performed on PBMCs from blood, taken about 19 months after vaccination. The source is a man between 50 and 75 years old who received an inactivated influenza vaccine.

This clonotype has only a few counts. CDR3 sequence reads: CASAGDSNQPQHF. The DNA of the CDR3 is TGTGCCAGCGCAGGAGATAGCAATCAGCCCCAGCATTTT. The V call is TRBV28, the J call TRBJ1-5; D is unresolved. Germline V gene data show CDR1 as MDHEN and CDR2 as SYDVKM. The CDR3 contains 13 residues. V was trimmed by 8 bases and J by 0 bases, leaving 8 bases between them.

In this sample, this clonotype turned up many times. The chain couples TRBV29-1 to TRBJ1-4; D might be TRBD1 (5 bases). V gave up 4 bases and J gave up 6 bases, with 12 bases separating them. The germline gives CDR1 SQVTM, CDR2 ANQGSEA. The CDR3 covers 13 residues. For the CDR3, the DNA is TGCAGCGTTGGAGGGGCACCGGATGAAAAACTGTTTTTT. It codes for CSVGGAPDEKLFF.